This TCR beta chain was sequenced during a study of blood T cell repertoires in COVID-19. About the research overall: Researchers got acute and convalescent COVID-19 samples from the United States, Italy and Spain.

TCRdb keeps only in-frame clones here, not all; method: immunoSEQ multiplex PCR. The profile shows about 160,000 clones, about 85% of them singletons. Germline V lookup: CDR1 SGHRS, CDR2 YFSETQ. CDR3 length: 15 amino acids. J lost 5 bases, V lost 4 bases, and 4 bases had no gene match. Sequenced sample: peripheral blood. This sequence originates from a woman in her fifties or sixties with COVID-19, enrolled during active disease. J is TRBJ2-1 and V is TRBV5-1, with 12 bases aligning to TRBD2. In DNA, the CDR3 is TGCGCCAGCAGCCCTAGCGGGGGGGCCGACAATGAGCAGTTCTTC. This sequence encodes CASSPSGGADNEQFF.